Described below is a single T cell receptor (beta chain) sequence and its context. Noted time point: blood 2 weeks post-SBRT. Noted treatment: 15 Gy SBRT to primary tumor, nephrectomy 4 weeks later. This specimen comes from a study of radiation and T cells in renal cell carcinoma. The data were produced by immunoSEQ multiplex PCR, yet TCRdb's version contains in-frame clones alone and is incomplete. The repertoire consists of 160,000 or so clones, with about 91% occurring once and the leading ten covering 10% to 15%. J gave up 8 bases and V 3 bases, and 9 bases lay outside the gene matches. The CDR3 totals 15 residues. Germline CDR1 and CDR2: MNHEY and SMNVEV (reference sequence).

This material consisted of blood, taken from a patient whose treatment included radiotherapy and nephrectomy. This rearrangement joins TRBV27 to TRBJ2-1, with TRBD1 matching over 8 bases. This receptor was obtained from a woman between 50 and 59 years old with renal cell carcinoma. CDR3 amino acids: CASSFWGTGLDEQFF. The CDR3 DNA reads as TGTGCCAGCAGTTTTTGGGGGACAGGTCTGGATGAGCAGTTCTTC.